The 19 T cell receptor beta chains below were found in one sample sequenced in a study of cytomegalovirus exposure and HLA in healthy donors. The PCR made use of 60 Vbeta and 13 Jbeta primers. Clones were sequenced by immunoSEQ multiplex PCR, and TCRdb holds only the in-frame ones, with some missing. Of some 110,000 clones listed, over 80% are singletons. Sequenced material: PBMCs. The receptors derive from a man younger than 40 in good health and CMV-seropositive.

This chain connects TRBV7-8 to TRBJ1-4; D not resolved. V lost 1 base and J lost 6, with 12 bases in between. Germline V gives CDR1 SGHVS, CDR2 FQNEAQ. The CDR3 is 15 amino acids. The CDR3 nucleotides are TGTGCCAGCAGCTTAGAGCGATTCGGGGATGAAAAACTGTTTTTT. Amino acids: CASSLERFGDEKLFF.

The chain employs TRBV9 and TRBJ2-5; no clear D. Trimming took 0 bases from V and 2 from J, leaving 8 bases between them. This CDR3 contains 14 residues. The germline CDR1 and CDR2 sequences are SGDLS and YYNGEE. In nucleotides, the CDR3 is TGTGCCAGCAGCGTAGGGGCAGTACAAGAGACCCAGTACTTC. Protein sequence: CASSVGAVQETQYF.

This clone was picked up a small number of times. The V call is TRBV29-1, the J call TRBJ2-7; TRBD1 is a possible D gene (6 bases). This CDR3 contains 14 residues. Trimming took off 5 bases at V and 4 bases at J, with 18 bases between the two ends. Germline V gene sequence: CDR1 SQVTM, CDR2 ANQGSEA. This CDR3 is CSVKGQGRGYEQYF. The CDR3 DNA sequence: TGCAGCGTTAAAGGGCAGGGGCGAGGGTACGAGCAGTACTTC.

This clone was counted between two and nine times. V gene TRBV5-4 combines with J gene TRBJ1-1, with D tentatively TRBD1 (6 bases). CDR3 size: 14 residues. The germline V and J ends were trimmed by 4 bases and 5 bases, with 15 bases remaining between them. CDR1 and CDR2 from the germline V gene are SGHNT and YYREEE (reference sequence). The CDR3 coding sequence is TGTGCCAGCAGCGGGGGGGCCAAGGGGACTGAAGCTTTCTTT. It specifies CASSGGAKGTEAFF.

This clone was found once. The chain uses TRBV7-2 and TRBJ1-1; D gene ambiguous. This CDR3 contains 14 residues. Germline values: CDR1 SGHTA, CDR2 FQGNSA. Trimming removed 4 bases from V and 0 bases from J, with 9 bases in between. The CDR3 loop is CASSSGSLNTEAFF. CDR3 bases: TGTGCCAGCAGCTCGGGGAGTTTGAACACTGAAGCTTTCTTT.

This clone appeared once. This chain connects TRBV7-2 to TRBJ1-5; the match to TRBD1 covers 8 bases. The CDR3 loop spans 15 amino acids. The germline gives CDR1 SGHTA, CDR2 FQGNSA. After removal of 6 bases from V and 2 bases from J, the junction contained 6 bases not matched to a gene. Here the CDR3 reads CASRKGQAGNQPQHF. CDR3 nucleotides: TGTGCCAGCAGAAAGGGACAGGCGGGCAATCAGCCCCAGCATTTT.

J is TRBJ2-7 and V is TRBV5-1; TRBD1 matches 10 bases. The V and J ends lost 0 bases and 0 bases, in that order; junction bases with no gene match: 0. There are 15 residues in the CDR3. CDR1 and CDR2 from the germline V gene are SGHRS and YFSETQ. The CDR3 coding sequence is TGCGCCAGCAGCTTGGGGACAGGGGGCTCCTACGAGCAGTACTTC. Encoded protein: CASSLGTGGSYEQYF.

A single count supports this clone. The chain couples TRBV4-1 to TRBJ2-2; D is perhaps TRBD2 (6 bases). From germline, CDR1 is MGHRA and CDR2 YSYEKL. This CDR3 is built from 16 residues. V was clipped by 1 base and J by 7 bases, with 16 bases between them. In nucleotides, the CDR3 is TGCGCCAGCAGCCAAGTCTTGCGAGGGAGGAACGGGGAGCTGTTTTTT. Its protein is CASSQVLRGRNGELFF.

V is TRBV27 and J is TRBJ1-1; no clear D. Germline V CDR1 and CDR2: MNHEY, SMNVEV (reference sequence). Trimming pared 3 bases from V and 0 bases from J, leaving 5 bases between. The CDR3 loop spans 13 amino acids. CDR3 bases: TGTGCCAGCAGTTTTGGCATGAACACTGAAGCTTTCTTT. Translated, it gives CASSFGMNTEAFF.

This chain joins TRBV15 and TRBJ2-3, with no clear D. There are 14 residues in the CDR3. Germline assignment: CDR1 LNHNV and CDR2 YYDKDF (reference sequence). V gave up 0 bases and J gave up 3 bases, with 7 bases separating them. The CDR3 coding sequence is TGTGCCACCAGCAGAGATCTCAGGACAGATACGCAGTATTTT. Translation: CATSRDLRTDTQYF.

This chain joins TRBV30 and TRBJ2-2; D gene uncertain. Trimming pared 0 bases from V and 7 bases from J, leaving 12 bases between. Per the germline V gene, CDR1 is GTSNPN and CDR2 is SVGIG (reference sequence). The CDR3 totals 14 residues. The CDR3 reads CAWSVQILDGELFF. The CDR3 DNA follows: TGTGCCTGGAGTGTACAGATCCTTGACGGGGAGCTGTTTTTT.

V gene TRBV4-3 combines with J gene TRBJ1-4; D gene uncertain. The CDR3 spans 15 residues. Trimming pared 1 base from V and 6 bases from J, leaving 12 bases between. The germline CDR1 and CDR2 sequences are LGHNA and YSLEER. CDR3 protein: CASSQGGTVDEKLFF. The CDR3 DNA is TGCGCCAGCAGCCAAGGAGGCACCGTCGATGAAAAACTGTTTTTT.

The chain recombines TRBV5-6 with TRBJ1-2; 8 bases agree with TRBD1. Germline V gives CDR1 SGHDT, CDR2 YYEEEE. The CDR3 runs 15 residues. Germline trimming cut 2 bases from V and 4 bases from J; bases unmatched to any gene: 7. CDR3 loop: CASSFDGQGSYGYTF. The DNA for the CDR3 is TGTGCCAGCAGCTTTGATGGACAGGGCTCCTATGGCTACACCTTC.

The rearrangement joins TRBV5-6 to TRBJ2-5; the match to TRBD2 covers 9 bases. V was clipped by 4 bases and J by 3 bases; unmatched bases: 7. The CDR3 is made up of 15 amino acids. In germline, CDR1 is SGHDT, CDR2 YYEEEE. CDR3 in DNA: TGTGCCAGCAGCCCGGGGCTAGCGGGGAAAGAGACCCAGTACTTC. Amino acid sequence: CASSPGLAGKETQYF.

This clone was seen only once. The chain carries TRBV7-8 and TRBJ1-5; no firm D call. CDR3 length: 15 residues. Deletions cut 5 bases from V and 3 bases from J, with 14 bases between. Per germline, CDR1 SGHVS and CDR2 FQNEAQ. The CDR3 DNA is TGTGCCAGCAGCCTTCTGGCCCTCTTCAATCAGCCCCAGCATTTT. Amino acids: CASSLLALFNQPQHF.

The chain has TRBV18 and TRBJ2-1; the match to TRBD2 covers 10 bases. With V trimmed by 3 bases and J by 2 bases, 7 bases remained unmatched. The CDR3 loop spans 17 amino acids. CDR1 KGHSH and CDR2 LQKENI come from the germline V gene. CDR3: CASSPPRTSGTYNEQFF. As DNA, the CDR3 is TGTGCCAGCTCACCCCCGAGGACTAGCGGAACCTACAATGAGCAGTTCTTC.

This rearrangement joins TRBV5-4 to TRBJ2-7; D is unclear. Germline CDR1 SGHNT, CDR2 YYREEE (reference sequence). The CDR3 spans 14 residues. Deletions cut 5 bases from V and 0 bases from J, with 12 bases between. In DNA, the CDR3 is TGTGCCAGCAGTTCACGTTCGAGCTCCTACGAGCAGTACTTC. Protein: CASSSRSSSYEQYF.

The chain employs TRBV14 and TRBJ1-1; TRBD1 agrees at 7 bases. Looked up from germline, CDR1 is SGHDN and CDR2 is FVKESK. With V trimmed by 1 base and J by 9 bases, 5 bases remained unmatched. The CDR3 contains 13 residues. The CDR3: CASSQVSRGKAFF. CDR3 sequence (DNA): TGTGCCAGCAGCCAAGTATCCAGGGGGAAAGCTTTCTTT.

This clone occurred a few times. This chain joins TRBV10-3 and TRBJ1-2; 7 bases are shared with TRBD1. The CDR3 runs to 14 residues. With V trimmed by 10 bases and J by 8 bases, 16 bases remained unmatched. Germline-derived CDR1 and CDR2 are ENHRY and SYGVKD. The CDR3 is CATRSERQGGGYTF. Written as DNA, the CDR3 is TGTGCCACCCGTTCTGAAAGACAGGGCGGCGGCTACACCTTC.